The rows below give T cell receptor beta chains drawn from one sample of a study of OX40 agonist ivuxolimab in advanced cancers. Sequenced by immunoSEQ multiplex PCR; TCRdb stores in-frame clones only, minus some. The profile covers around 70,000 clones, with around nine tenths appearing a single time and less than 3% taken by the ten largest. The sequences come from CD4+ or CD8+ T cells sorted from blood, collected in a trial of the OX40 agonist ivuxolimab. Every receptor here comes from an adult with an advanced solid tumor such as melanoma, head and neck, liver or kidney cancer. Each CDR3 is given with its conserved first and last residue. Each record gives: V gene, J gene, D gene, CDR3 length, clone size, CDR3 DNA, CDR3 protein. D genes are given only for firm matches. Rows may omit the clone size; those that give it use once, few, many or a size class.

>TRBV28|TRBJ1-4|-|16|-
TGTGCCAGCAGTTTATGGCTACAAGCAACTAATGAAAAACTGTTTTTT
CASSLWLQATNEKLFF
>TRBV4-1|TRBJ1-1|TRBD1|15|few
TGCGCCAGCAGCCATGCCCGACAGGGAGGGACTGAAGCTTTCTTT
CASSHARQGGTEAFF
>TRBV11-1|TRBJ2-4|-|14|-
TGTGCCAGCGAGAATGCAGGGGGGGGAAACATTCAGTACTTC
CASENAGGGNIQYF
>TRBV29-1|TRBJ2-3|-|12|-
TGCAGCGTTGCGGAGGGTCCAGATACGCAGTATTTT
CSVAEGPDTQYF
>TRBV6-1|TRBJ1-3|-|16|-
TGTGCCAGCAGTCAAGGGTTCGGGAGCTCTGGAAACACCATATATTTT
CASSQGFGSSGNTIYF
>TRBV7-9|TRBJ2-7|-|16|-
TGTGCCAGCAGCTTAGACGGTTTACAGGGGGAGGGGGAGCAGTACTTC
CASSLDGLQGEGEQYF
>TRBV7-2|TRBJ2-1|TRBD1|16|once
TGTGCCAGCAGCTTATACCCGACAGGGGGATACAATGAGCAGTTCTTC
CASSLYPTGGYNEQFF
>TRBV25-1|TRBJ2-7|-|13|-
TGTGCCAGCGGAGACAACCTATCCTACGAGCAGTACTTC
CASGDNLSYEQYF
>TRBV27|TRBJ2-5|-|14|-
TGTGCCAGCACCCCTTTGGGTGCAGGGCAGACCCAGTACTTC
CASTPLGAGQTQYF
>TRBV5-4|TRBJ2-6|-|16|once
TGTGCCAGCAGCCCAGACGGGGGAGCTGGGGCCAACGTCCTGACTTTC
CASSPDGGAGANVLTF
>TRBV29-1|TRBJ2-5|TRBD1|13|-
TGCAGCGTTGGAGGGGGCAGGGGAGAGACCCAGTACTTC
CSVGGGRGETQYF
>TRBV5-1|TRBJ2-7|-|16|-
TGCGCCAGCCGCACTGGCGGGGGCAGGCCGGAATACGAGCAGTACTTC
CASRTGGGRPEYEQYF
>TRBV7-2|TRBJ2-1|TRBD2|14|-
TGTGCCAGCAGCTTATGGCGGGAGAGGTATGAGCAGTTCTTC
CASSLWRERYEQFF
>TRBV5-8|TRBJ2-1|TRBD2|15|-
TGTGCCAGCAGCTGGGGACTAGCGGACTACAATGAGCAGTTCTTC
CASSWGLADYNEQFF
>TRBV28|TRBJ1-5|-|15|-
TGTGCCAGCAGCCGCTTCCGGGACAGCAATCAGCCCCAGCATTTT
CASSRFRDSNQPQHF
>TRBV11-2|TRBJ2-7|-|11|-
TGTGCCAGCAGCCGAATGTACGAGCAGTACTTC
CASSRMYEQYF
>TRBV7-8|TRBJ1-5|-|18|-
TGTGCCAGCAGCCCTTATGCCTGGGGGCGGGGGTCTGGTCAGCCCCAGCATTTT
CASSPYAWGRGSGQPQHF